The 20 T cell receptor beta chains reported below all come from one sample, sequenced in a study of blood T cell repertoires in COVID-19. TCRdb's table, derived via immunoSEQ multiplex PCR, lists solely in-frame clones and lacks some. The data show some 390,000 clones, roughly 89% seen once. The sequenced sample consisted of PBMCs or T cells enriched from blood (not recorded which). The source of these receptors is a woman in her twenties or thirties who had recovered from COVID-19.

The V call is TRBV28, the J call TRBJ1-1, with D uncertain. V gave up 6 bases and J gave up 0 bases, with 11 bases separating them. In germline, CDR1 is MDHEN, CDR2 SYDVKM. The CDR3 is 14 residues long. CDR3 amino acids: CASREAPLNTEAFF. The DNA of the CDR3 is TGTGCCAGCAGAGAAGCCCCCTTGAACACTGAAGCTTTCTTT. Based on the CDR3 plus reference TRBV28 and TRBJ1-1, the full variable domain is DVKVTQSSRYLVKRTGEKVFLECVQDMDHENMFWYRQDPGLGLRLIYFSYDVKMKEKGDIPEGYSVSREKKERFSLILESASTNQTSMYLCASREAPLNTEAFFGQGTRLTVV.

The chain has TRBV5-1 and TRBJ2-1; 13 nucleotides agree with TRBD2. The V gene's germline CDR1 is SGHRS and CDR2 YFSETQ. Trimming cost V 7 bases and J 8 bases; bases outside gene matches: 9. This CDR3 comprises 15 residues. DNA of the CDR3: TGCGCCAGCGGACGGACTAGCGGGGGCCGGGATGAGCAGTTCTTC. Protein: CASGRTSGGRDEQFF.

The chain links TRBV19 to TRBJ2-7; 10 nucleotides match TRBD2. The germline V gene has CDR1 LNHDA and CDR2 SQIVND (reference sequence). This CDR3 is 15 amino acids long. The V segment lost 2 bases and the J segment 5 bases; nucleotides outside the gene matches: 6. CDR3 DNA: TGTGCCAGTAGTATACAGGCCCTAGCGGGGGACGAGCAGTACTTC. It is translated as CASSIQALAGDEQYF.

CDR3 sequence (DNA): TGTGCCAGCACTGGGCAGGGGGGAAATGAGCAGTTCTTC. Encoded protein: CASTGQGGNEQFF. This chain connects TRBV7-2 to TRBJ2-1, with a weak D call TRBD1 (7 bases). V was clipped by 7 bases and J by 7 bases, with 14 bases between them. The CDR3 spans 13 residues. The germline V gene encodes CDR1 SGHTA and CDR2 FQGNSA.

The V and J genes are TRBV5-1 and TRBJ1-1; D is ambiguous. V lost 1 base and J lost 5, with 6 bases in between. The CDR3 is 12 amino acids. Germline-derived CDR1 and CDR2 are SGHRS and YFSETQ. This chain's CDR3 is CASSLRGTEAFF. CDR3 DNA: TGCGCCAGCAGCTTGAGAGGGACTGAAGCTTTCTTT.

The CDR3 protein is CASSFLPRQGQETQYF. The CDR3 DNA sequence: TGTGCCAGCAGTTTCCTCCCTCGACAGGGACAAGAGACCCAGTACTTC. This rearrangement joins TRBV6-2 or TRBV6-3 to TRBJ2-5, with 7 positions matching TRBD1. Trimming at V came to 4 bases and at J to 2 bases, leaving 10 bases not matched to a gene. The germline gives CDR1 MNHEY, CDR2 SVGEGT. The CDR3 totals 16 residues.

This chain connects TRBV4-3 to TRBJ1-6; D perhaps matches TRBD1 (5 bases). The V gene's germline CDR1 is LGHNA and CDR2 YSLEER. The CDR3 spans 14 residues. Trimming removed 4 bases at V and 11 bases at J, with 15 bases between. The CDR3 DNA follows: TGCGCCAGCAGCCCAAGGCTAGGGGATGCACCCCTCCACTTT. Its translation is CASSPRLGDAPLHF.

CDR3 nucleotides: TGCAGTGCTAGTAGGGTAGGGGTGGAATCGCCCCAGCATTTT. Residues: CSASRVGVESPQHF. The V gene is TRBV20-1, the J gene TRBJ1-5; tentative D call: TRBD1 (5 bases). V gave up 3 bases and J gave up 9 bases, with 18 bases separating them. Germline V gene lookup returns CDR1 DFQATT and CDR2 SNEGSKA (reference sequence). CDR3 length equals 14 residues.

The chain links TRBV30 to TRBJ2-2; possibly TRBD2 for D (5 bases). The V end was cut by 3 bases, the J end by 5 bases, with 10 bases between. CDR3 length: 13 residues. The V gene's germline CDR1 is GTSNPN and CDR2 SVGIG (reference sequence). The CDR3 spells CAWSGIGTGELFF. CDR3 nucleotides: TGTGCCTGGAGCGGGATTGGAACCGGGGAGCTGTTTTTT.

CDR3 bases: TGTGCCAGCAGTCCGGGACAGAACACTGAAGCTTTCTTT. Translating gives CASSPGQNTEAFF. The chain couples TRBV28 to TRBJ1-1; D possibly corresponds to TRBD1 (6 bases). This CDR3 is 13 amino acids long. Germline CDR1 and CDR2: MDHEN and SYDVKM. V lost 5 bases and J 1 base, leaving 8 bases between the germline ends.

This clone turned up a few times. The chain is built from TRBV3-1 (or the pseudogene TRBV3-2) and TRBJ2-7; D perhaps matches TRBD1 (5 bases). This CDR3 has 16 residues. Germline CDR1 and CDR2: LGHDT and YNNKEL (reference sequence). V was pared by 3 bases and J by 5 bases, with 20 bases between. The CDR3 nucleotides read TGTGCCAGCAGCCAGGACCCCCGAGCCAGGGTCAACGAGCAGTACTTC. Protein: CASSQDPRARVNEQYF.

The rearrangement uses TRBV5-4 and TRBJ2-1; tentative D call: TRBD2 (7 bases). Looked up from germline, CDR1 is SGHNT and CDR2 is YYREEE (reference sequence). Trimming cost V 4 bases and J 4 bases, with 15 bases left between them. This CDR3 is 15 amino acids long. The chain's CDR3 is CASSGPRGGYNEQFF. For the CDR3, the DNA is TGTGCCAGCAGCGGACCGAGGGGGGGATACAATGAGCAGTTCTTC.

This chain connects TRBV18 to TRBJ1-2, with 7 bases identical to TRBD1. Germline trimming cut 1 base from V and 2 bases from J; bases unmatched to any gene: 1. The CDR3 consists of 14 residues. Germline assignment: CDR1 KGHSH and CDR2 LQKENI. In nucleotides, the CDR3 is TGTGCCAGCTCACCACGGGGACAGAACTATGGCTACACCTTC. This encodes CASSPRGQNYGYTF.

The V call is TRBV18, the J call TRBJ1-5; D is uncertain. Looked up from germline, CDR1 is KGHSH and CDR2 is LQKENI. V shed 2 bases and J shed 0 bases, with 14 bases lying between them. This CDR3 has 17 residues. The CDR3 DNA is TGTGCCAGCTCACCAGTCGCCCAGATTAATAGCAATCAGCCCCAGCATTTT. It encodes CASSPVAQINSNQPQHF. The variable domain in full, with the rest retrieved from reference TRBV18 and TRBJ1-5, is NAGVMQNPRHLVRRRGQEARLRCSPMKGHSHVYWYRQLPEEGLKFMVYLQKENIIDESGMPKERFSAEFPKEGPSILRIQQVVRGDSAAYFCASSPVAQINSNQPQHFGDGTRLSIL.

The rearrangement joins TRBV7-9 to TRBJ2-3, with D hard to call. The V end was cut by 1 base, the J end by 2 bases, with 7 bases between. This CDR3 has 14 amino acids. Germline V CDR1 and CDR2: SEHNR, FQNEAQ (reference sequence). CDR3 in amino acids: CASSLGALTDTQYF. The CDR3 DNA sequence: TGTGCCAGCAGCTTAGGGGCCCTCACAGATACGCAGTATTTT.

This chain connects TRBV27 to TRBJ2-7; 10 bases match TRBD1. V shed 8 bases, J shed 6 bases, and the junction held 10 bases outside the gene matches. CDR1 MNHEY and CDR2 SMNVEV come from the germline V gene (reference sequence). The CDR3 has 14 residues. CDR3 residues: CASRDRGPAGEQYF. As DNA, the CDR3 is TGTGCCAGCCGAGACAGGGGGCCGGCTGGCGAGCAGTACTTC.

This clone has only one observation. The gene calls are TRBV10-3 and TRBJ1-3; no firm D call. The CDR3 has 15 amino acids. The V end was cut by 11 bases, the J end by 0 bases, with 17 bases between. The germline gives CDR1 ENHRY, CDR2 SYGVKD. Here the CDR3 DNA reads TGTGCCGGCCAAGGAGGACGGGACTCTGGAAACACCATATATTTT. Translating gives CAGQGGRDSGNTIYF.

The rearrangement links TRBV5-1 to TRBJ2-1; 7 bases fit TRBD2. In germline, CDR1 is SGHRS, CDR2 YFSETQ. The CDR3 covers 14 residues. After removal of 5 bases from V and 5 bases from J, the junction contained 7 bases not matched to a gene. DNA for the CDR3: TGCGCCAGCAGGGACGGACTAGACAACAATGAGCAGTTCTTC. This sequence encodes CASRDGLDNNEQFF.

This chain connects TRBV24-1 to TRBJ2-2; D ambiguous. From germline, CDR1 is KGHDR and CDR2 SFDVKD. This CDR3 has 13 amino acids. Deletions cut 2 bases from V and 5 bases from J, with 5 bases between. CDR3 region: CATSDSFTGELFF. In nucleotides, the CDR3 is TGTGCCACCAGTGATTCCTTTACCGGGGAGCTGTTTTTT.

This clone was detected once. The chain is built from TRBV11-2 and TRBJ1-3; D gene ambiguous. CDR1 and CDR2 (germline): SGHAT, FQNNGV. The CDR3 extends over 15 amino acids. V lost 3 bases and J lost 4, with 13 bases in between. Written as DNA, the CDR3 is TGTGCCAGCAGCTTTAGTAGAGTGCTCGGAAACACCATATATTTT. The encoded protein is CASSFSRVLGNTIYF.